The 28 T cell receptor gamma chains presented below share a single source sample, sequenced in a study of γδ T cells in repeated Plasmodium falciparum infection. Gammadelta T cells were flow-sorted from PBMC into Vgamma9/Vdelta2+ and Vdelta2-negative populations for bulk analysis. TCRdb re-analyzed the multiplex PCR reads via CATT. In the table there are 30,000 or so gamma-chain clones, roughly 1.4% of which are singletons. Sequencing input: gamma-delta T cells from blood. The receptors here all came from a pool of human donors (malaria-infected and uninfected, not separated).

On this clone: The protein given by TCRdb reflects a much larger clone and differs at residue 4 from this DNA's translation, likely from a read error; the protein shown is the DNA's translation. V and J are TRGV9 and TRGJ1 or TRGJ2. TCRdb leaves out the J gene; it was filled in here by matching the DNA to germline. The CDR3 is made up of 13 amino acids. Germline assignment: CDR1 GITISATS and CDR2 ISYDGTV (reference sequence). The chain's CDR3 is CALGEIFYYKKLF. In DNA, the CDR3 is TGTGCCTTGGGGGAGATTTTTTATTATAAGAAACTCTTT.

There are many counts of this clone. The protein TCRdb gives is from a much larger clone and does not agree with this DNA's translation at residue 2, likely a read error; the protein shown here comes from the DNA. The V call is TRGV9, the J call TRGJP. The CDR3 sequence is 15 residues long. Per the germline V gene, CDR1 is GITISATS and CDR2 is ISYDGTV (reference sequence). The CDR3 DNA is TGTACCTTGTGGGAGGCGGGGCTGGGCAAAAAAATCAAGGTATTT. Translation: CTLWEAGLGKKIKVF.

This clone has a count of ten or more. The TCRdb record carries a much larger clone's protein, which differs from this DNA's translation at residue 5; a read error is the likely cause, and the protein listed here is the DNA translation. The same CDR3 can be traced to other DNA sequences in this sample. V is TRGV9 and J is TRGJP. CDR1 is GITISATS, CDR2 ISYDGTV, per germline (reference sequence). The CDR3 length is 16 residues. V lost 5 bases, J lost 4 bases, and 5 bases stayed unmatched. The CDR3 loop reads CALWGGQELGKKIKVF. Written as DNA, the CDR3 is TGTGCCTTGTGGGGGGGCCAAGAGTTGGGCAAAAAAATCAAGGTATTT.

This clone was counted a few times. This DNA's translation and the protein TCRdb lists, from a much larger clone, do not match at residue 6, likely due to a read error; the protein shown is translated from the DNA. This chain connects TRGV3 to TRGJ1 or TRGJ2. This CDR3 comprises 13 residues. The germline V gene has CDR1 VTNTFY and CDR2 YDVSTARD (reference sequence). Trimming at V came to 3 bases and at J to 4 bases, leaving 6 bases not matched to a gene. The CDR3, as DNA: TGTGCCACCTGGGACTACCCCTATTATAAGAAACTCTTT. It codes for CATWDYPYYKKLF.

Of note for this clone: TCRdb attributes to this sequence the protein of a much larger clone, which differs from the DNA translation at residue 14; a read error is likely, and the protein displayed is translated from the DNA. Different DNA sequences within this sample yield the same CDR3. The chain is built from TRGV9 and TRGJP. The J gene is absent in TCRdb and was assigned here via DNA matching to germline. The germline V gene encodes CDR1 GITISATS and CDR2 ISYDGTV (reference sequence). The CDR3 contains 24 residues. The V segment lost 4 bases and the J segment 2 bases; nucleotides outside the gene matches: 26. CDR3 loop: CALWDVARKLSRDRQELGKKIKVF. For the CDR3, the DNA is TGTGCCTTGTGGGATGTAGCTCGCAAGCTTTCAAGGGACAGGCAAGAGTTGGGCAAAAAAATCAAGGTATTT.

Ten or more counts support this clone. Since a much larger clone is just one base distant, this may be a read error. Other nucleotide sequences in the sample specify the same CDR3. The V call is TRGV9, the J call TRGJ1 or TRGJ2. The V segment lost 3 bases and the J segment 4 bases; nucleotides outside the gene matches: 0. The CDR3 covers 11 residues. Germline V lookup: CDR1 GITISATS, CDR2 ISYDGTV (reference sequence). The CDR3 is CALWEYYKKLF. The CDR3 DNA sequence: TGTGCCTTGTGGGAGTATTATAAGAAACTCTTT.

Regarding this clone: A far larger clone is a single base away, which makes a read error likely. Within the sample, other DNA sequences also encode this same CDR3. This chain links TRGV9 with TRGJP. TCRdb does not report a J gene; here it was assigned by matching the DNA to germline references. This CDR3 comprises 18 residues. Germline V gives CDR1 GITISATS, CDR2 ISYDGTV (reference sequence). The CDR3 is CALWEVLQEELGKKIKVF. The DNA of the CDR3 is TGTGCCCTGTGGGAGGTGCTCCAGGAAGAGTTGGGCAAAAAAATCAAGGTATTT.

The sample holds many counts of this clone. A read error is possible here, since a much larger clone lies one base away. The same CDR3 is also encoded by other DNA sequences in this sample. The V and J genes are TRGV5 and TRGJ1 or TRGJ2. The CDR3 is made up of 14 amino acids. J was trimmed by 4 bases and V by 0 bases; bases with no gene match: 6. Per germline, CDR1 VINAFY and CDR2 YDVSNSKD. CDR3 loop: CATWDRPGYYKKLF. The CDR3 nucleotides read TGTGCCACCTGGGACAGGCCGGGCTATTATAAGAAACTCTTT.

This clone was detected ten times or more. The protein that TCRdb holds for this DNA derives from a much larger clone and differs from the translated DNA at residue 3, which likely indicates a read error; the protein shown here is translated from the DNA. The V gene is TRGV9, the J gene TRGJ1 or TRGJ2. TCRdb leaves out the J gene; it was filled in here by matching the DNA to germline. Per the germline V gene, CDR1 is GITISATS and CDR2 is ISYDGTV (reference sequence). The CDR3 loop spans 10 amino acids. V shed 11 bases and J 11 bases; nucleotides not matched to a gene: 12. CDR3 DNA: TGTGCCTCGTGTCTGATAGAGAAACTCTTT. Translation gives CASCLIEKLF.

This clone appeared many times. This sequence is one base from a far larger clone and is likely a read error. The sample contains more than one DNA sequence encoding this CDR3. CDR3 in DNA: TGTGCCCTGTGGGAGGTGATTCAAGAGTTGGGCAAAAAAATCAAGGTATTT. It specifies CALWEVIQELGKKIKVF. The chain has TRGV9 and TRGJP. The germline gives CDR1 GITISATS, CDR2 ISYDGTV (reference sequence). This CDR3 is 17 amino acids long.

In its sample, this clone was seen a few times. Possible read error: a much larger clone is one base away. This rearrangement joins TRGV4 to TRGJ1 or TRGJ2. The J gene, not given by TCRdb, was assigned here from a germline match of the nucleotide sequence. The CDR3 is 13 amino acids. CDR1 and CDR2 from the germline V gene are EGSTGY and YDSYTSSV. For the CDR3, the DNA is TGTGCCGCCTGGGACGTTCTGGGCTATAAGAAACTCTTT. Protein product: CAAWDVLGYKKLF.

This clone was recorded a few times. This likely came from a read error, as a far larger clone is one base away. Distinct nucleotide sequences in the sample also encode this CDR3. J is TRGJ1 or TRGJ2 and V is TRGV9. TCRdb supplies no J gene; here it was assigned by aligning the nucleotide sequence to germline. The CDR3 consists of 13 residues. CDR1 and CDR2 from the germline V gene are GITISATS and ISYDGTV (reference sequence). CDR3 nucleotides: TGTGCCCTGTGGGATTTCTCGTATTATAAGAAACTCTTT. This gives the protein CALWDFSYYKKLF.

In regard to this clone: This DNA translates differently at residue 3 from the TCRdb protein, which is that of a much larger clone; a read error is likely, and the protein shown is the DNA's own translation. DNA for the CDR3: TGTGCCTCGTGGGAGCCCCCCTCCAAGGAGTTGGGCAAAAAAATCAAGGTATTT. Translated: CASWEPPSKELGKKIKVF. The chain has TRGV9 and TRGJP. Germline matching of the DNA provided the J gene here, since TCRdb leaves it blank. There are 18 residues in the CDR3. CDR1 is GITISATS, CDR2 ISYDGTV, per germline (reference sequence).

Details on this clone: TCRdb's protein, taken from a much larger clone, differs from this DNA's translation at residue 3, likely owing to a read error; the protein displayed comes from the DNA. V usage is TRGV2 and J usage is TRGJ1 or TRGJ2. Germline lookup yields CDR1 EGSNGY and CDR2 YDSYNSKV. The CDR3 runs 14 residues. The CDR3 region has the DNA TGTGCCGCCTGGGACAGGCCGGGGAGTTATAAGAAACTCTTT. As protein: CAAWDRPGSYKKLF.

Turning to this clone: This likely traces to a read error, being one base from a far larger clone. This specimen includes other DNA sequences encoding the same CDR3. The rearrangement joins TRGV9 to TRGJP. TCRdb offers no J gene call, so here the DNA was matched to germline to obtain one. J gave up 11 bases and V 3 bases, and 13 bases lay outside the gene matches. There are 17 residues in the CDR3. Germline CDR1 GITISATS, CDR2 ISYDGTV (reference sequence). The CDR3 nucleotides are TGTGCCTTGTGGGAGCTACCAACAGGGCTGGGCAAAAAAATCAAGGTATTT. Its translation: CALWELPTGLGKKIKVF.

This clone showed up many times. The genes are TRGV4 and TRGJ1 or TRGJ2. Because TCRdb records no J gene, it was assigned here through a match of the DNA to germline. V lost 0 bases, J lost 5 bases, and 7 bases stayed unmatched. The CDR3 is made up of 14 amino acids. Germline V gene lookup returns CDR1 EGSTGY and CDR2 YDSYTSSV. The CDR3 bases are TGTGCCACCTGGGATGGGCCTCACCATTATAAGAAACTCTTT. Protein product: CATWDGPHHYKKLF.

This clone was counted many times. A far larger clone is off by one base, so a read error is likely. Other DNA sequences within the sample encode an identical CDR3. The J gene is TRGJP, the V gene TRGV9. TCRdb does not report a J gene; here it was assigned by matching the DNA to germline references. V was pared by 1 base and J by 10 bases, with 7 bases of the junction left unmatched. The germline V gene encodes CDR1 GITISATS and CDR2 ISYDGTV (reference sequence). CDR3 length equals 16 residues. Here the CDR3 DNA reads TGTGCCTTGTGGGAGGTAAAGGAATTGGGCAAAAAAATCAAGGTATTT. This sequence encodes CALWEVKELGKKIKVF.

This clone has ten or more counts. The protein in TCRdb stems from a much larger clone and differs at residue 13 from this DNA's translation, likely a read error; here the protein is translated from the DNA. J is TRGJP and V is TRGV9. The CDR3 is made up of 16 amino acids. CDR1 and CDR2 (germline): GITISATS, ISYDGTV (reference sequence). The CDR3 region is CALWEELELGKKVKVF. In DNA form, the CDR3 reads TGTGCCTTGTGGGAAGAGCTCGAGTTGGGCAAAAAAGTCAAGGTATTT.

In this sample, this clone turned up many times. For this DNA, TCRdb reports the protein of a much larger clone, which diverges at residue 12, most likely from a read error; the protein presented here is translated directly from the DNA. The chain links TRGV9 to TRGJ1 or TRGJ2. The J gene is not listed in TCRdb, so it was assigned here from a DNA match to germline. The CDR3 covers 15 residues. Germline V gene lookup returns CDR1 GITISATS and CDR2 ISYDGTV (reference sequence). The CDR3 loop reads CALWEVSIQYYRKLF. CDR3 DNA: TGTGCCTTGTGGGAGGTGTCCATCCAATATTATAGGAAACTCTTT.

This clone has just a few counts. A far bigger clonotype differs at one base, so this is likely a read error. Within the sample, other DNA sequences also encode this same CDR3. The chain joins TRGV9 to TRGJ1 or TRGJ2. The J gene is not listed in TCRdb, so it was assigned here from a DNA match to germline. Germline CDR1 is GITISATS and CDR2 is ISYDGTV (reference sequence). Trimming took 6 bases from V and 3 from J; bases not matched to a gene: 8. This CDR3 has 13 amino acids. DNA for the CDR3: TGTGCCTTGTGGATCCCACTTTATTATAAGAAACTCTTT. This translates into CALWIPLYYKKLF.

This clone was observed at least ten times. Since a much larger clone is just one base distant, this may be a read error. This same CDR3 is encoded by further DNA sequences in the sample. The chain carries TRGV9 and TRGJP. From germline, CDR1 is GITISATS and CDR2 ISYDGTV (reference sequence). The CDR3 runs to 14 residues. CDR3: CALWQELGKKIKVF. DNA of the CDR3: TGTGCCTTGTGGCAGGAGTTGGGCAAAAAAATCAAGGTATTT.

This clone was observed many times. Only one base separates this from a far larger clonotype, so it likely reflects a read error. At the DNA level, this CDR3 is encoded by other sequences in the same sample as well. The gene calls are TRGV9 and TRGJP. From germline, CDR1 is GITISATS and CDR2 ISYDGTV (reference sequence). The CDR3 runs 17 residues. The chain's CDR3 is CALWEVKAKLGKKIKVF. CDR3 bases: TGTGCCCTGTGGGAGGTGAAGGCCAAGTTGGGCAAAAAAATCAAGGTATTT.

A word on this clone: TCRdb's entry gives the protein of a much larger clone, which mismatches this DNA's translation at residue 11, likely from a read error; the protein reported here is translated from the DNA. The chain uses TRGV2 and TRGJ1 or TRGJ2. TCRdb lists no J gene, so it was determined here by aligning the DNA to germline. The CDR3 runs 14 residues. V shed 1 base, J shed 12 bases, and the junction held 15 bases outside the gene matches. Looked up from germline, CDR1 is EGSNGY and CDR2 is YDSYNSKV. The CDR3, as DNA: TGTGCCACCTGGGACGGCTTCTCGGGGGGAAGGAAACTCTTT. Translating it yields CATWDGFSGGRKLF.

On this clone: The TCRdb protein comes from a much larger clone and disagrees with this DNA's translation at residue 7, likely due to a read error; the protein given here is derived from the DNA. CDR3 region: CALWEAFSSKKLF. The CDR3 DNA reads as TGTGCCTTGTGGGAGGCGTTCTCGTCTAAGAAACTCTTT. J is TRGJ1 or TRGJ2 and V is TRGV9. The J gene, left out of TCRdb, was set here by checking the DNA against germline. With 2 bases clipped from V and 9 bases from J, the junction kept 10 bases outside the gene matches. Looked up from germline, CDR1 is GITISATS and CDR2 is ISYDGTV (reference sequence). The CDR3 sequence is 13 residues long.

On this clone itself: Translating this DNA gives a protein that differs at residue 6 from the TCRdb one, which belongs to a much larger clone; a read error is likely, and the protein shown is this translation. The chain links TRGV8 to TRGJ1 or TRGJ2. TCRdb lists no J gene, so it was determined here by aligning the DNA to germline. The CDR3 contains 13 residues. Germline V gives CDR1 VENAVY, CDR2 YDSYNSRV. J lost 3 bases, V lost 2 bases, and 4 bases had no gene match. Here the CDR3 reads CATWDTFYYKKLF. The DNA for the CDR3 is TGTGCCACCTGGGATACTTTTTATTATAAGAAACTCTTT.

This clone was counted ten times or more. The TCRdb record carries a much larger clone's protein, which differs from this DNA's translation at residue 8; a read error is the likely cause, and the protein listed here is the DNA translation. This chain joins TRGV9 and TRGJP1. CDR1 and CDR2 (germline): GITISATS, ISYDGTV (reference sequence). V lost 1 base, J lost 9 bases, and 8 bases stayed unmatched. This CDR3 has 14 amino acids. The CDR3 DNA follows: TGTGCCTTGTGGGAGGTTGTAGGGAGTTGGTTCAAGATATTT. It encodes CALWEVVGSWFKIF.

This clone occurred many times. The amino acid sequence in TCRdb belongs to a much larger clone and departs from this DNA's translation at residue 9, likely a sequencing read error; the sequence shown is translated from the DNA. The V gene is TRGV9, the J gene TRGJ1 or TRGJ2. The J gene, left out of TCRdb, was set here by checking the DNA against germline. Per the germline V gene, CDR1 is GITISATS and CDR2 is ISYDGTV (reference sequence). The V and J ends lost 2 bases and 11 bases, in that order; junction bases with no gene match: 9. This CDR3 is 12 amino acids long. CDR3 sequence: CALWEAGYEKLF. Here the CDR3 DNA reads TGTGCCTTGTGGGAGGCGGGGTATGAGAAACTCTTT.

This clone has just a few counts. The TCRdb record carries a much larger clone's protein, which differs from this DNA's translation at residue 15; a read error is the likely cause, and the protein listed here is the DNA translation. A V gene of TRGV9 was called, but no J gene was assigned. The CDR3 covers 18 residues. Germline V gives CDR1 GITISATS, CDR2 ISYDGTV (reference sequence). The CDR3 sequence is CALWQVSRQELGKKMKVF. The DNA of the CDR3 is TGTGCCTTGTGGCAGGTGAGCCGGCAAGAGTTGGGCAAAAAAATGAAGGTATTT.